Shown below are 26 T cell receptor beta chains from a single sample sequenced in a study of blood T cell repertoires in COVID-19. Repertoires were generated with immunoSEQ multiplex PCR, while TCRdb's copy carries only in-frame clones and drops some. The data show 400,000 to 450,000 clones, 75% to 90% seen once. Sequencing was carried out using peripheral blood. Receptor source: a woman younger than 45 with active or convalescent COVID-19.

This clone was picked up a small number of times. The rearrangement uses TRBV7-2 and TRBJ2-7, with 12 nucleotides matching TRBD2. The CDR3 length is 16 residues. V lost 2 bases to trimming and J lost 5 bases; unmatched junction nucleotides: 7. CDR1 and CDR2 (germline): SGHTA, FQGNSA. The CDR3 nucleotides are TGTGCCAGCAGCTTATTTCTAGCGGGGGGGCCCCACGAGCAGTACTTC. As protein: CASSLFLAGGPHEQYF. Full variable domain (rest looked up from reference TRBV7-2 and TRBJ2-7): GAGVSQSPSNKVTEKGKDVELRCDPISGHTALYWYRQSLGQGLEFLIYFQGNSAPDKSGLPSDRFSAERTGGSVSTLTIQRTQQEDSAVYLCASSLFLAGGPHEQYFGPGTRLTVT.

This chain links TRBV5-4 with TRBJ2-3; no definite D call. Between the trimmed V and J ends, which lost 2 bases and 5 bases, there was a span of 3 bases. Looked up from germline, CDR1 is SGHNT and CDR2 is YYREEE (reference sequence). The CDR3 contains 11 residues. The CDR3 DNA follows: TGTGCCAGCAGCTTCAAAGATACGCAGTATTTT. It specifies CASSFKDTQYF.

This chain uses TRBV12-3 or TRBV12-4 with TRBJ1-2, with TRBD1 matching over 7 bases. The CDR3 spans 13 residues. Losses at the gene ends were 7 bases for V and 4 bases for J; bases not matched to a gene: 6. The CDR3 loop is CASNDRDRYGYTF. As DNA, the CDR3 is TGTGCCAGCAACGACAGGGATCGCTATGGCTACACCTTC.

The chain is built from TRBV2 and TRBJ2-7; 7 bases are a match to TRBD1. The length of the CDR3 is 13 residues. Trimming removed 7 bases from V and 0 bases from J; junction bases left unmatched: 3. Germline values: CDR1 SNHLY, CDR2 FYNNEI. CDR3 in amino acids: CASTGGYSYEQYF. CDR3 nucleotide sequence: TGTGCCAGCACAGGGGGTTACTCCTACGAGCAGTACTTC.

This chain joins TRBV27 and TRBJ1-5, with a weak D call TRBD1 (6 bases). With 6 bases removed from V and 1 base from J, the gap between germline ends came to 16 bases. The CDR3 length is 16 residues. Per germline, CDR1 MNHEY and CDR2 SMNVEV (reference sequence). CDR3 sequence: CASSPEQGLSNQPQHF. CDR3 coding DNA: TGTGCCAGCAGCCCTGAGCAGGGGTTGAGCAATCAGCCCCAGCATTTT.

This chain joins TRBV7-9 and TRBJ2-3; tentative D call: TRBD2 (6 bases). There are 16 residues in the CDR3. Germline lookup yields CDR1 SEHNR and CDR2 FQNEAQ (reference sequence). With 4 bases removed from V and 3 bases from J, the gap between germline ends came to 17 bases. The CDR3 here is CASSSRLVTRTDTQYF. CDR3 DNA: TGTGCCAGCAGCTCAAGACTAGTCACCCGAACAGATACGCAGTATTTT.

The chain couples TRBV19 to TRBJ2-3, with 7 bases fitting TRBD1. CDR3 length: 14 amino acids. The germline V gene encodes CDR1 LNHDA and CDR2 SQIVND (reference sequence). Trimming cost V 5 bases and J 6 bases; bases outside gene matches: 8. The CDR3, as DNA: TGTGCCAGTAGTCCCACTGACAGGGTTGATACGCAGTATTTT. Its protein is CASSPTDRVDTQYF.

V and J are TRBV6-5 and TRBJ2-3; TRBD2 might be the D (5 bases). This CDR3 has 15 residues. V lost 4 bases and J lost 1, with 12 bases in between. Germline V CDR1 and CDR2: MNHEY, SVGAGI. The CDR3 region has the DNA TGTGCCAGCAGTTTTGGACTGGATCGCACAGATACGCAGTATTTT. It is translated as CASSFGLDRTDTQYF.

The chain combines TRBV10-2 with TRBJ2-1; D remains unclear. Germline CDR1 and CDR2: WSHSY and SAAADI. V was clipped by 7 bases and J by 10 bases, with 8 bases between them. There are 10 residues in the CDR3. The CDR3 reads CASNYMEQFF. CDR3 sequence (DNA): TGCGCCAGCAATTACATGGAGCAGTTCTTC.

This chain joins TRBV5-5 and TRBJ2-1; a possible D gene is TRBD1 (5 bases). Germline CDR1 is SGHKS and CDR2 is YYEKEE (reference sequence). CDR3 length: 16 residues. V was cut by 1 base and J by 0 bases, with 11 bases left in between. The CDR3 nucleotides read TGTGCCAGCAGCTTGAGGTCAGGGTTCTCCTACAATGAGCAGTTCTTC. It encodes CASSLRSGFSYNEQFF. The variable domain in full, completed from reference TRBV5-5 and TRBJ2-1, reads DAGVTQSPTHLIKTRGQQVTLRCSPISGHKSVSWYQQVLGQGPQFIFQYYEKEERGRGNFPDRFSARQFPNYSSELNVNALLLGDSALYLCASSLRSGFSYNEQFFGPGTRLTVL.

The chain links TRBV6-1 to TRBJ2-7; TRBD2 is a possible D gene (7 bases). The V end was cut by 4 bases, the J end by 4 bases, with 20 bases between. The length of the CDR3 is 16 residues. The germline V gene has CDR1 MNHNS and CDR2 SASEGT. CDR3 in amino acids: CASSAGQTGGGYEQYF. The CDR3 DNA reads as TGTGCCAGCAGTGCCGGACAGACTGGGGGGGGATACGAGCAGTACTTC.

The rearrangement uses TRBV30 and TRBJ1-1, with a tentative D call TRBD1 (5 bases). The CDR3 totals 13 residues. Trimming pared 5 bases from V and 1 base from J, leaving 11 bases between. CDR1 GTSNPN and CDR2 SVGIG come from the germline V gene (reference sequence). Here the CDR3 reads CAWADRQNTEAFF. DNA for the CDR3: TGTGCCTGGGCTGACAGACAGAACACTGAAGCTTTCTTT.

The chain carries TRBV7-8 and TRBJ2-2, with a tentative D call TRBD1 (5 bases). This CDR3 is 15 amino acids long. The germline V and J ends were trimmed by 3 bases and 4 bases, with 12 bases remaining between them. From germline, CDR1 is SGHVS and CDR2 FQNEAQ. The CDR3 here is CASSFLGVGTGELFF. DNA for the CDR3: TGTGCCAGCAGCTTTCTAGGGGTGGGCACCGGGGAGCTGTTTTTT.

The chain links TRBV12-5 to TRBJ1-5; D not certain. Germline V gene sequence: CDR1 LGHNT, CDR2 FRNRAP. The CDR3 has 14 residues. V shed 5 bases and J shed 1 base, with 9 bases lying between them. The CDR3 bases are TGTGCTAGTGGTAGCGACCCCAGCAATCAGCCCCAGCATTTT. Encoded protein: CASGSDPSNQPQHF.

The rearrangement joins TRBV4-1 to TRBJ1-1, with 11 bases matching TRBD1. CDR1 and CDR2 (germline): MGHRA, YSYEKL. The CDR3 length is 15 residues. With V trimmed by 6 bases and J by 4 bases, 7 bases remained unmatched. The CDR3 DNA reads as TGCGCCAGCAGTGACCCGGGACAGGGGGGCACTGAAGCTTTCTTT. Translating gives CASSDPGQGGTEAFF.

This chain uses TRBV23-1 with TRBJ2-2, with D possibly TRBD2 on 7 matching bases. TRBV23-1 is placed among ORFs of uncertain function. The CDR3 runs to 17 residues. V gave up 7 bases and J gave up 3 bases, with 21 bases separating them. CDR3 sequence: CASNPRGGLEDTGELFF. CDR3 in DNA: TGCGCCAGCAACCCGAGGGGGGGGCTGGAGGACACCGGGGAGCTGTTTTTT.

The chain couples TRBV2 to TRBJ1-5; 7 bases are shared with TRBD1. The germline CDR1 and CDR2 sequences are SNHLY and FYNNEI. This CDR3 is 13 amino acids long. V lost 8 bases to trimming and J lost 7 bases; unmatched junction nucleotides: 8. This chain's CDR3 is CASHYMTGQPQHF. The CDR3 DNA sequence: TGTGCCAGCCACTATATGACAGGGCAGCCCCAGCATTTT.

This chain uses TRBV2 with TRBJ1-1, with D possibly being TRBD1 (6 bases). This CDR3 region has 14 residues. The V and J ends lost 2 bases and 5 bases respectively, with 12 bases between them. Per the germline V gene, CDR1 is SNHLY and CDR2 is FYNNEI. The chain's CDR3 is CASSERGALTEAFF. The DNA for the CDR3 is TGTGCCAGCAGTGAACGGGGGGCCTTGACTGAAGCTTTCTTT.

CDR3 sequence (DNA): TGTGCCAGCAGCCCCTGGGACAGCCCTAGCACAGATACGCAGTATTTT. As protein: CASSPWDSPSTDTQYF. This chain links TRBV5-5 with TRBJ2-3; 7 bases fit TRBD1. This CDR3 spans 16 amino acids. Germline-derived CDR1 and CDR2 are SGHKS and YYEKEE (reference sequence). V shed 4 bases, J shed 0 bases, and the junction held 8 bases outside the gene matches.

CDR3 in amino acids: CASSSLRPGQGNSPLHF. The CDR3 DNA reads as TGTGCCAGCAGCTCGCTCCGACCGGGACAGGGTAATTCACCCCTCCACTTT. The chain links TRBV13 to TRBJ1-6; 9 nucleotides line up with TRBD1. CDR1 is PRHDT and CDR2 is FYEKMQ in the germline V gene (reference sequence). After removal of 4 bases from V and 6 bases from J, the junction contained 10 bases not matched to a gene. The CDR3 loop spans 17 amino acids.

The J gene is TRBJ2-6, the V gene TRBV19; perhaps TRBD1 as D (5 bases). V was pared by 3 bases and J by 3 bases, with 9 bases between. Looked up from germline, CDR1 is LNHDA and CDR2 is SQIVND (reference sequence). This CDR3 has 15 residues. CDR3 amino acids: CASSILRDGANVLTF. The CDR3 DNA reads TGTGCCAGTAGTATCCTCAGGGATGGGGCCAACGTCCTGACTTTC.

The genes are TRBV7-9 and TRBJ2-7; D remains unclear. The CDR3 covers 12 residues. Trimming took 2 bases from V and 6 from J, leaving 8 bases between them. The germline CDR1 and CDR2 sequences are SEHNR and FQNEAQ (reference sequence). The CDR3 bases are TGTGCCAGCAGCTTACCCTGGGCCGAGCAGTACTTC. Its translation is CASSLPWAEQYF.

This chain links TRBV2 with TRBJ1-5; D perhaps matches TRBD1 (5 bases). Trimming took 9 bases from V and 0 from J, leaving 12 bases between them. This CDR3 spans 14 amino acids. In germline, CDR1 is SNHLY, CDR2 FYNNEI. The CDR3 DNA follows: TGTGCCAGGATGACAGCCGATAGCAATCAGCCCCAGCATTTT. This sequence encodes CARMTADSNQPQHF.

This clone was detected ten times or more. The chain combines TRBV7-9 with TRBJ2-4, with D possibly being TRBD1 (7 bases). The CDR3 runs to 16 residues. Germline loops: CDR1 SEHNR, CDR2 FQNEAQ (reference sequence). The V end lost 1 base, the J end lost 0 bases, and 10 bases lay between the germline ends. CDR3 in amino acids: CASSLGQGLAKNIQYF. CDR3 bases: TGTGCCAGCAGCTTAGGACAGGGACTAGCCAAAAACATTCAGTACTTC.

This clone was observed a handful of times. V and J are TRBV2 and TRBJ1-5, with D perhaps matching TRBD1 (5 bases). Trimming removed 7 bases from V and 2 bases from J, with 12 bases in between. In germline, CDR1 is SNHLY, CDR2 FYNNEI. This CDR3 spans 14 amino acids. Here the CDR3 DNA reads TGTGCCAGCATGTTACAGGTCGGCAATCAGCCCCAGCATTTT. Translated, it gives CASMLQVGNQPQHF.

This clone was seen only once. The CDR3 sequence: CASSSQGTGSYEQYF. Here the CDR3 DNA reads TGTGCCAGCAGTTCTCAGGGCACGGGCTCCTACGAGCAGTACTTC. This chain links TRBV27 with TRBJ2-7, with TRBD1 as a possible D gene (5 bases). This CDR3 contains 15 residues. Germline CDR1 and CDR2: MNHEY and SMNVEV (reference sequence). The V and J ends lost 4 bases and 0 bases respectively, with 13 bases between them.